The rows below give T cell receptor beta chains drawn from one sample of a study of cytomegalovirus exposure and HLA in healthy donors. Generated by immunoSEQ multiplex PCR, the TCRdb table keeps only in-frame clones and is missing some. The data hold about 170,000 clones, with over 80% observed a single time. The sample taken for sequencing was PBMCs. The receptors stem from a boy between 2 and 10 years old in good health and CMV-seronegative. CDR3s include the opening cysteine and the closing phenylalanine or tryptophan. The order of the fields is J gene, V gene, D gene, clone size, CDR3 protein, CDR3 DNA. The D gene is left open where the match is weak. For some rows the clone size is stated as once, few or many, or as a class when expanded; others skip it.

J gene: TRBJ2-1
V gene: TRBV6-4
D gene: -
clone size: -
CDR3 protein: CASRGHGLPRYNEQFF
CDR3 DNA: TGTGCCAGCAGGGGCCACGGACTACCCCGTTACAATGAGCAGTTCTTC

J gene: TRBJ2-1
V gene: TRBV2
D gene: TRBD2
clone size: -
CDR3 protein: CASSVRLAAHEQFF
CDR3 DNA: TGTGCCAGCAGTGTAAGACTAGCGGCGCATGAGCAGTTCTTC

J gene: TRBJ2-1
V gene: TRBV11-2
D gene: TRBD1
clone size: -
CDR3 protein: CASSLFQGARSYNEQFF
CDR3 DNA: TGTGCCAGCAGCTTATTTCAGGGGGCGAGGTCCTACAATGAGCAGTTCTTC

J gene: TRBJ1-2
V gene: TRBV2
D gene: -
clone size: -
CDR3 protein: CASSEWTTGANSGYTF
CDR3 DNA: TGTGCCAGCAGTGAATGGACTACCGGGGCTAACTCTGGCTACACCTTC

J gene: TRBJ2-3
V gene: TRBV7-2
D gene: -
clone size: -
CDR3 protein: CASSPRGGLLVIADTQYF
CDR3 DNA: TGTGCCAGCAGCCCCCGGGGTGGGTTGCTTGTAATTGCAGATACGCAGTATTTT

J gene: TRBJ2-5
V gene: TRBV7-2
D gene: TRBD2
clone size: -
CDR3 protein: CASSLRSPSGRSWETQYF
CDR3 DNA: TGTGCCAGCAGCTTACGTTCCCCTAGCGGGAGATCGTGGGAGACCCAGTACTTC

J gene: TRBJ2-2
V gene: TRBV11-2
D gene: -
clone size: -
CDR3 protein: CASSLERGLRNTGELFF
CDR3 DNA: TGTGCCAGCAGCTTAGAAAGGGGGTTGAGGAACACCGGGGAGCTGTTTTTT

J gene: TRBJ1-2
V gene: TRBV20-1
D gene: TRBD1
clone size: few
CDR3 protein: CSAKDRAGYTF
CDR3 DNA: TGCAGTGCTAAAGACAGGGCCGGCTACACCTTC

J gene: TRBJ2-5
V gene: TRBV4-3
D gene: TRBD1
clone size: -
CDR3 protein: CASSQTGQGWETQYF
CDR3 DNA: TGCGCCAGCAGCCAAACGGGACAGGGGTGGGAGACCCAGTACTTC

J gene: TRBJ1-1
V gene: TRBV10-3
D gene: TRBD1
clone size: few
CDR3 protein: CAISSTGLVTEAFF
CDR3 DNA: TGTGCCATCAGCTCGACAGGGTTGGTCACTGAAGCTTTCTTT

J gene: TRBJ1-2
V gene: TRBV27
D gene: TRBD1
clone size: -
CDR3 protein: CASPTGVGGYTF
CDR3 DNA: TGTGCCAGTCCGACAGGGGTAGGCGGCTACACCTTC

J gene: TRBJ1-1
V gene: TRBV5-1
D gene: TRBD1
clone size: -
CDR3 protein: CASSARDRGPMNTEAFF
CDR3 DNA: TGCGCCAGCAGCGCCCGGGACAGGGGCCCTATGAACACTGAAGCTTTCTTT

J gene: TRBJ1-5
V gene: TRBV19
D gene: -
clone size: -
CDR3 protein: CASSFVAQPQHF
CDR3 DNA: TGTGCCAGCTCGTTTGTGGCTCAGCCCCAGCATTTT

J gene: TRBJ1-3
V gene: TRBV5-4
D gene: -
clone size: once
CDR3 protein: CASSIQSETPIYF
CDR3 DNA: TGTGCCAGCAGCATCCAGTCCGAAACCCCCATATATTTT

J gene: TRBJ1-1
V gene: TRBV5-1
D gene: TRBD1
clone size: -
CDR3 protein: CASSSEQGALNTEAFF
CDR3 DNA: TGCGCCAGCAGCTCCGAACAGGGGGCCTTGAACACTGAAGCTTTCTTT

J gene: TRBJ2-5
V gene: TRBV6-5
D gene: TRBD1
clone size: few
CDR3 protein: CASSFSGTAQETQYF
CDR3 DNA: TGTGCCAGCAGTTTCTCCGGGACAGCACAAGAGACCCAGTACTTC

J gene: TRBJ1-6
V gene: TRBV4-1
D gene: TRBD1
clone size: -
CDR3 protein: CASSQRSRDRGSPLHF
CDR3 DNA: TGCGCCAGCAGCCAACGATCCCGGGACAGGGGTTCACCCCTCCACTTT

J gene: TRBJ2-3
V gene: TRBV5-6
D gene: TRBD1
clone size: -
CDR3 protein: CASSFYRRDRVSQYF
CDR3 DNA: TGTGCCAGCAGCTTTTACCGCCGGGACAGGGTTTCGCAGTATTTT

J gene: TRBJ1-1
V gene: TRBV7-3
D gene: TRBD1
clone size: -
CDR3 protein: CASSLDRATEAFF
CDR3 DNA: TGTGCCAGCAGCTTAGACAGGGCAACTGAAGCTTTCTTT

J gene: TRBJ1-3
V gene: TRBV9
D gene: -
clone size: -
CDR3 protein: CASSGEPRGGPGNTIYF
CDR3 DNA: TGTGCCAGCAGCGGAGAACCCAGGGGCGGCCCTGGAAACACCATATATTTT

J gene: TRBJ2-7
V gene: TRBV6-6
D gene: TRBD2
clone size: -
CDR3 protein: CASSPGTSYYEQYF
CDR3 DNA: TGTGCCAGCAGTCCCGGGACTAGCTACTACGAGCAGTACTTC

J gene: TRBJ2-3
V gene: TRBV1
D gene: -
clone size: -
CDR3 protein: CTNARGGRVTDTQYF
CDR3 DNA: TGCACCAACGCCCGGGGCGGGAGGGTTACAGATACGCAGTATTTT

J gene: TRBJ2-1
V gene: TRBV5-1
D gene: -
clone size: -
CDR3 protein: CASSLVGGAREQFF
CDR3 DNA: TGCGCCAGCAGCTTGGTTGGGGGGGCAAGGGAGCAGTTCTTC

J gene: TRBJ2-1
V gene: TRBV30
D gene: -
clone size: -
CDR3 protein: CAWSVQGLKNNEQFF
CDR3 DNA: TGTGCCTGGAGTGTTCAGGGACTGAAAAACAATGAGCAGTTCTTC

J gene: TRBJ2-1
V gene: TRBV27
D gene: TRBD2
clone size: -
CDR3 protein: CASSQREGGDEQFF
CDR3 DNA: TGTGCCAGCAGTCAGCGGGAGGGGGGCGATGAGCAGTTCTTC

J gene: TRBJ2-3
V gene: TRBV30
D gene: TRBD2
clone size: -
CDR3 protein: CAWSRGGADTQYF
CDR3 DNA: TGTGCCTGGAGTCGGGGGGGGGCAGATACGCAGTATTTT

J gene: TRBJ1-2
V gene: TRBV29-1
D gene: -
clone size: -
CDR3 protein: CSVGRKGVGDYGYTF
CDR3 DNA: TGCAGCGTTGGACGTAAGGGGGTCGGGGACTATGGCTACACCTTC

J gene: TRBJ1-6
V gene: TRBV5-4
D gene: -
clone size: -
CDR3 protein: CASSFKQGNSPLHF
CDR3 DNA: TGTGCCAGCAGCTTCAAACAGGGAAATTCACCCCTCCACTTT

J gene: TRBJ1-1
V gene: TRBV5-1
D gene: TRBD1
clone size: -
CDR3 protein: CASSLPFRDRGEAFF
CDR3 DNA: TGCGCCAGCAGCTTACCATTTCGGGACAGGGGTGAAGCTTTCTTT

J gene: TRBJ1-2
V gene: TRBV30
D gene: -
clone size: -
CDR3 protein: CAWSEEGWSYGYTF
CDR3 DNA: TGTGCCTGGAGTGAGGAGGGTTGGTCTTATGGCTACACCTTC

J gene: TRBJ1-3
V gene: TRBV7-9
D gene: -
clone size: -
CDR3 protein: CASSPTGNTIYF
CDR3 DNA: TGTGCCAGCAGCCCAACAGGAAACACCATATATTTT

J gene: TRBJ1-5
V gene: TRBV5-5
D gene: -
clone size: -
CDR3 protein: CASSLDRAELQPQHF
CDR3 DNA: TGTGCCAGCAGCTTGGACAGGGCGGAACTCCAGCCCCAGCATTTT

J gene: TRBJ1-2
V gene: TRBV5-4
D gene: -
clone size: -
CDR3 protein: CASRQGSNYGYTF
CDR3 DNA: TGTGCCAGCAGACAGGGCAGCAACTATGGCTACACCTTC

J gene: TRBJ1-2
V gene: TRBV5-6
D gene: TRBD1
clone size: -
CDR3 protein: CASSGRGPPIVYGYTF
CDR3 DNA: TGTGCCAGCAGTGGCAGGGGGCCCCCGATCGTCTATGGCTACACCTTC

J gene: TRBJ2-7
V gene: TRBV6-6
D gene: -
clone size: -
CDR3 protein: CASSPTGEQYF
CDR3 DNA: TGTGCCAGCAGCCCCACGGGGGAGCAGTACTTC

J gene: TRBJ2-5
V gene: TRBV7-2
D gene: TRBD2
clone size: -
CDR3 protein: CASSAGLAGAGTQYF
CDR3 DNA: TGTGCCAGCAGTGCGGGACTAGCGGGGGCGGGGACCCAGTACTTC

J gene: TRBJ1-1
V gene: TRBV10-2
D gene: TRBD1
clone size: -
CDR3 protein: CASSARGPTEAFF
CDR3 DNA: TGCGCCAGCAGTGCGAGGGGGCCCACTGAAGCTTTCTTT

J gene: TRBJ2-7
V gene: TRBV13
D gene: -
clone size: -
CDR3 protein: CASSLEGFGRHEQYF
CDR3 DNA: TGTGCCAGCAGCTTAGAGGGGTTCGGTCGCCACGAGCAGTACTTC

J gene: TRBJ1-2
V gene: TRBV5-6
D gene: TRBD1
clone size: -
CDR3 protein: CASSSKDRNYGYTF
CDR3 DNA: TGTGCCAGCAGCTCGAAGGACAGGAACTATGGCTACACCTTC

J gene: TRBJ1-2
V gene: TRBV6-5
D gene: -
clone size: -
CDR3 protein: CASSYSMRGHGYGYTF
CDR3 DNA: TGTGCCAGCAGTTACTCGATGCGGGGGCATGGCTATGGCTACACCTTC

J gene: TRBJ2-7
V gene: TRBV10-1
D gene: TRBD1
clone size: -
CDR3 protein: CASSPGQASYEQYF
CDR3 DNA: TGCGCCAGCAGTCCGGGACAGGCTTCCTACGAGCAGTACTTC

J gene: TRBJ1-5
V gene: TRBV9
D gene: TRBD1
clone size: -
CDR3 protein: CASSEGTGGSQPQHF
CDR3 DNA: TGTGCCAGCAGCGAGGGGACAGGGGGGAGTCAGCCCCAGCATTTT

J gene: TRBJ2-1
V gene: TRBV4-2
D gene: TRBD2
clone size: -
CDR3 protein: CASSQDGTSGYNEQFF
CDR3 DNA: TGTGCCAGCAGCCAAGATGGGACTAGCGGCTACAATGAGCAGTTCTTC

J gene: TRBJ2-7
V gene: TRBV2
D gene: TRBD2
clone size: -
CDR3 protein: CASTLLAGGPEQYF
CDR3 DNA: TGTGCCAGCACCCTACTAGCGGGAGGACCCGAGCAGTACTTC

J gene: TRBJ2-5
V gene: TRBV5-1
D gene: -
clone size: once
CDR3 protein: CASSLEAAKETQYF
CDR3 DNA: TGCGCCAGCAGCTTGGAGGCAGCGAAAGAGACCCAGTACTTC

J gene: TRBJ2-2
V gene: TRBV13
D gene: TRBD1
clone size: -
CDR3 protein: CASSFRWANRGPAGELFF
CDR3 DNA: TGTGCCAGCAGCTTCCGTTGGGCCAACAGGGGGCCCGCCGGGGAGCTGTTTTTT

J gene: TRBJ2-1
V gene: TRBV6-5
D gene: TRBD2
clone size: -
CDR3 protein: CASREGGYNEQFF
CDR3 DNA: TGTGCGTCGCGGGAGGGAGGCTACAATGAGCAGTTCTTC

J gene: TRBJ1-4
V gene: TRBV4-3
D gene: TRBD1
clone size: -
CDR3 protein: CASSQNPGQGHEKLFF
CDR3 DNA: TGCGCCAGCAGCCAAAACCCGGGACAGGGACACGAAAAACTGTTTTTT

J gene: TRBJ2-1
V gene: TRBV15
D gene: TRBD2
clone size: -
CDR3 protein: CATSRGPGDSGGALNEQFF
CDR3 DNA: TGTGCCACCAGCAGAGGCCCCGGGGATAGCGGGGGGGCGTTGAATGAGCAGTTCTTC

J gene: TRBJ2-1
V gene: TRBV15
D gene: -
clone size: -
CDR3 protein: CATSRGRTAGLAYNEQFF
CDR3 DNA: TGTGCCACCAGCAGAGGAAGGACGGCGGGGCTGGCCTACAATGAGCAGTTCTTC

J gene: TRBJ2-3
V gene: TRBV19
D gene: -
clone size: few
CDR3 protein: CASSIETSTDTQYF
CDR3 DNA: TGTGCCAGTAGTATTGAAACTAGCACAGATACGCAGTATTTT

J gene: TRBJ1-2
V gene: TRBV19
D gene: TRBD1
clone size: once
CDR3 protein: CASKDRGNYGYTF
CDR3 DNA: TGTGCCAGTAAAGACAGGGGGAACTATGGCTACACCTTC

J gene: TRBJ2-1
V gene: TRBV10-2
D gene: TRBD2
clone size: -
CDR3 protein: CASSISSGGVGEQFF
CDR3 DNA: TGCGCCAGCAGTATCTCTAGCGGGGGGGTAGGTGAGCAGTTCTTC

J gene: TRBJ2-1
V gene: TRBV2
D gene: TRBD2
clone size: -
CDR3 protein: CASSELLAGNEQFF
CDR3 DNA: TGTGCCAGCAGTGAATTACTAGCGGGGAATGAGCAGTTCTTC

J gene: TRBJ1-1
V gene: TRBV14
D gene: TRBD1
clone size: -
CDR3 protein: CASSPRGVPEAFF
CDR3 DNA: TGTGCCAGCAGCCCCAGGGGGGTACCTGAAGCTTTCTTT